The text below deals with one T cell receptor beta chain. No cell sorting was done before RNA was extracted from the tissue. The normal lung tissue was taken more than 3 cm from the tumor edge. The data were obtained in a study of tumor and adjacent non-tumor tissue in lung cancer. On the study more broadly: On average, productive TCRbeta reads reached some 4.4 million per sample.

V lost 5 bases to trimming and J lost 3 bases; unmatched junction nucleotides: 12. CDR3 size: 16 residues. From germline, CDR1 is SGHNT and CDR2 YYREEE (reference sequence). TCRbeta libraries were built with three rounds of nested PCR, modified from ARM-PCR. TCRdb redid the calling of the multiplex PCR reads with MiXCR, one entry per CDR3 protein. The sample has roughly 74,000 distinct CDR3 sequences, less than 85% seen once. Sequencing was done on a sample of distant non-tumor lung tissue. J is TRBJ2-3 and V is TRBV5-4; 7 positions agree with TRBD2. The clonotype originates from a man aged 70 or older with non-small cell lung cancer. The CDR3 here is CASSPTSWRRTDTQYF. CDR3 nucleotide sequence: TGTGCCAGCAGTCCGACTAGCTGGAGAAGGACAGATACGCAGTATTTT.